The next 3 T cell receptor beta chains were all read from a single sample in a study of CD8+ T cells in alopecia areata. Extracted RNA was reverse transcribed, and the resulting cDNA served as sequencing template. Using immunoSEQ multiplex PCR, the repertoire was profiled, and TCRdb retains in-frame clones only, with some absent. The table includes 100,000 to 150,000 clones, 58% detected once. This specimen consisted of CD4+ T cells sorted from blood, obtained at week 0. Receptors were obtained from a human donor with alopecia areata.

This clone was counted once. CDR3 in amino acids: CASSYRGLPNIQYF. The CDR3 bases are TGTGCCAGCAGTTACAGGGGACTGCCAAACATTCAGTACTTC. J is TRBJ2-4 and V is TRBV6-6, with D tentatively TRBD2 (6 bases). The length of the CDR3 is 14 residues. Looked up from germline, CDR1 is MNHNY and CDR2 is SVGAGI (reference sequence). Trimming stripped 2 bases from V and 6 bases from J, with 11 bases between.

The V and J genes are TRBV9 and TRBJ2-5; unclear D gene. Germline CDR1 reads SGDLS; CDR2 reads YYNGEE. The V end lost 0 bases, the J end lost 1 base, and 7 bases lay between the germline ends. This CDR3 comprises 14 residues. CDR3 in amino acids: CASSVGVSQETQYF. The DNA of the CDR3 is TGTGCCAGCAGCGTAGGAGTCAGCCAAGAGACCCAGTACTTC. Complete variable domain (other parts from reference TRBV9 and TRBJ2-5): DSGVTQTPKHLITATGQRVTLRCSPRSGDLSVYWYQQSLDQGLQFLIQYYNGEERAKGNILERFSAQQFPDLHSELNLSSLELGDSALYFCASSVGVSQETQYFGPGTRLLVL.

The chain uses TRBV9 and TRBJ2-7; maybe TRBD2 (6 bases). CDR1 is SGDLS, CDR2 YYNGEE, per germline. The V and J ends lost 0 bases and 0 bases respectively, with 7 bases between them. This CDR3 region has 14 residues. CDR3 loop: CASSVGRASYEQYF. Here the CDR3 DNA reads TGTGCCAGCAGCGTAGGGAGGGCCTCCTACGAGCAGTACTTC.